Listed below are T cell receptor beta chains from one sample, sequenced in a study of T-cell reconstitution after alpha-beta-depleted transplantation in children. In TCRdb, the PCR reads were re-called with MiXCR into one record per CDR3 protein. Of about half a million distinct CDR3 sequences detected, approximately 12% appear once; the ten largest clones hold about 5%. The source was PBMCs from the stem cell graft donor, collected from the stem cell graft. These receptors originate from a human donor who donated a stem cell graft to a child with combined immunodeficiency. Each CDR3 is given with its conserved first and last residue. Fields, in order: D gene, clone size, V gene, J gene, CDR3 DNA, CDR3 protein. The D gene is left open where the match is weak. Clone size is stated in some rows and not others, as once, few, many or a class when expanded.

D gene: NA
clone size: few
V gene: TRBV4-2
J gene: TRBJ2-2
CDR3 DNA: TGTGCCAGCAGCCACGACATAAACACCGGGGAGCTGTTTTTT
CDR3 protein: CASSHDINTGELFF

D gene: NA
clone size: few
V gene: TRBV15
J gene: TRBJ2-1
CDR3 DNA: TGTGCCACCAGCAGAGACCGCAAGCTAGAGCAGTTCTTC
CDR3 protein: CATSRDRKLEQFF

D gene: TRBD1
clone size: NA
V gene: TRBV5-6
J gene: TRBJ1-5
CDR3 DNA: TGTGCCAGCAGCGGCCAGGGGGCTCAGCCCCAGCATTTT
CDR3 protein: CASSGQGAQPQHF

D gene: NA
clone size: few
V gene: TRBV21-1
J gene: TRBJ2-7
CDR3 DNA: TGTGCCAGCAGCACCCAAGGGGGGGGGCACACCTACGAGCAGTACTTC
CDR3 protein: CASSTQGGGHTYEQYF

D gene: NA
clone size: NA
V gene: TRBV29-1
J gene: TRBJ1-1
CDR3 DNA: TGCAGCGTTGTAGGGCAACTGAACACTGAAGCTTTCTTT
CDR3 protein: CSVVGQLNTEAFF

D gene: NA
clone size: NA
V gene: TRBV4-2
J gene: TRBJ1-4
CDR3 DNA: TGTGCCAGCAGCCATCCTTCCGGGCCCGCTAATGAAAAACTGTTTTTT
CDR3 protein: CASSHPSGPANEKLFF

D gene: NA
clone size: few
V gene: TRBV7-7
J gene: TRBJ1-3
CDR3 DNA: TGTGCTAGCAGCAGGACCGGGGGAGACACCATATATTTT
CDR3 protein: CASSRTGGDTIYF

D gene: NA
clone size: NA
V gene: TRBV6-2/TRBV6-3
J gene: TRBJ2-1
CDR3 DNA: TGTGCCAGCAGTCAGGGGGACTATGCCTACAATGAGCAGTTCTTC
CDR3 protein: CASSQGDYAYNEQFF

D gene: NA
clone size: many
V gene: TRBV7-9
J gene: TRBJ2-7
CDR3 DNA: TGTGCCAGCAGCCATCGACAAGGGTCCTTCTACGAGCAGTACTTC
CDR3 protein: CASSHRQGSFYEQYF

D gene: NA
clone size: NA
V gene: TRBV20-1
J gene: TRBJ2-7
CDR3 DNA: TGCAGTGCTAGAGAAGGGTCAGACGAGCAGTACTTC
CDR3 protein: CSAREGSDEQYF

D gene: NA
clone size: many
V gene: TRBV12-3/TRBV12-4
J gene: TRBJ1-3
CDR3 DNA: TGTGCCAGCAAGATACGACGGGCTGGAAACACCATATATTTT
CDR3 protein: CASKIRRAGNTIYF

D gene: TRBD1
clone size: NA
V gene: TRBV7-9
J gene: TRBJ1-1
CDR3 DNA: TGTGCCAGCAGCGCCGACAGGGGAGGCACTGAAGCTTTCTTT
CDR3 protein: CASSADRGGTEAFF

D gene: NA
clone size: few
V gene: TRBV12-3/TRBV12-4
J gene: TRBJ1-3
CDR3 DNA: TGTGCCAGCAGTCCCCGTCGGAGCTCTGGAAACACCATATATTTT
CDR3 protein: CASSPRRSSGNTIYF

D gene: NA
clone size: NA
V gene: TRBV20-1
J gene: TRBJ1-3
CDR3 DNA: TGCAGTGCTAGATCCCCGGAGGGGAGAGGAAGAAACACCATATATTTT
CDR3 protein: CSARSPEGRGRNTIYF

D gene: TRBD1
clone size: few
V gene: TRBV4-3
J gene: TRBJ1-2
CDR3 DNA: TGCGCCAGCAGCCAGCAGACAGGGGGCTATGGCTACACCTTC
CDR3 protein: CASSQQTGGYGYTF

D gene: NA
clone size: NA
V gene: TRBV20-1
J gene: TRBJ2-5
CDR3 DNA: TGCAGTGCTACCGGGCTAGCAGAGACCCAGTACTTC
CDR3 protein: CSATGLAETQYF

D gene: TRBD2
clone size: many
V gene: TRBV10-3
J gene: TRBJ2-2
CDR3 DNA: TGTGCCATCAGTGTACTAGCGGGGGAGACGAACACCGGGGAGCTGTTTTTT
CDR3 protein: CAISVLAGETNTGELFF

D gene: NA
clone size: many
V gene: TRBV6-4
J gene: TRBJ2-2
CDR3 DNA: TGTGCCAGCAGTGACTCAGGACTGAACACCGGGGAGCTGTTTTTT
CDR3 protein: CASSDSGLNTGELFF